This entry describes one TCR beta chain. Its antigen remains unidentified. The entry originates in a study of T cells after yellow fever vaccination. Whole-study context: It was SMART-Seq v4 Ultra Low Input that prepared the fractions with low cell numbers. Study outcomes and limitations: Some clonotypes, a small share, were shared between CD4 and CD8 compartments. Detected again after the booster were most primary-vaccination clones, at 95% to 98% CD4 and 70% to 90% CD8.

The TCR cDNA carried a universal primer site and UMIs from 5'RACE template switching. TCRdb passed the 5' RACE reads through MiXCR, listing each CDR3 protein once. This sample yields some 150,000 distinct CDR3 sequences, of which 6.6% are seen a single time; more than 0.6% belongs to the top ten. Germline-derived CDR1 and CDR2 are DFQATT and SNEGSKA (reference sequence). V was shortened by 2 bases and J by 2 bases, with 20 bases between the two germline ends. This CDR3 region has 17 residues. Sequences were derived from CD4+ T cells sorted from PBMCs, sampled 10 days after the yellow fever booster vaccination. The gene calls are TRBV20-1 and TRBJ2-3, with D possibly TRBD1 on 7 matching bases. This TCR derives from a man aged 30-40 years who received the YFV17D yellow fever vaccine. CDR3 DNA: TGCAGTGCTAGACCCCCGGCGGGACAGAATAACACAGATACGCAGTATTTT. This gives the protein CSARPPAGQNNTDTQYF.